These T cell receptor beta chains were read from a single sample in a study of cytomegalovirus exposure and HLA in healthy donors. This table comes from immunoSEQ multiplex PCR, and its TCRdb copy is limited to in-frame clones, with some not included. The sample shows 75,000 to 100,000 clones, under 80% of them seen only once. Sequenced sample: PBMCs. The receptors were sampled from a male donor in good health and CMV-seronegative. CDR3s include the opening cysteine and the closing phenylalanine or tryptophan. D genes are given only for firm matches. Clone size appears in some rows only: once, few, many, or a class for an expanded clone.

size	V	D	J	CDR3	DNA
.	TRBV6-1	.	TRBJ1-1	CASSERGNTEAFF	TGTGCCAGCAGTGAGCGGGGGAACACTGAAGCTTTCTTT
.	TRBV6-5	.	TRBJ2-7	CASSLMSLGNPYEQYF	TGTGCCAGCAGTTTAATGTCCTTGGGCAATCCCTACGAGCAGTACTTC
.	TRBV4-3	TRBD1	TRBJ1-1	CASSQGTGDVSTEAFF	TGCGCCAGCAGCCAGGGGACAGGGGACGTGAGTACTGAAGCTTTCTTT
.	TRBV7-9	.	TRBJ2-2	CASSTGLQNTGELFF	TGTGCCAGCAGCACCGGACTACAGAACACCGGGGAGCTGTTTTTT
once	TRBV18	.	TRBJ1-1	CASSPRRVNTEAFF	TGTGCCAGCTCACCACGACGGGTGAACACTGAAGCTTTCTTT
once	TRBV14	TRBD2	TRBJ2-2	CASSQVPAGGANTGELFF	TGTGCCAGCAGCCAAGTCCCAGCGGGAGGCGCGAACACCGGGGAGCTATTTTTT
.	TRBV27	.	TRBJ1-5	CASSFQSNQPQHF	TGTGCCAGCAGTTTTCAGAGCAATCAGCCCCAGCATTTT
.	TRBV28	TRBD1	TRBJ2-1	CASSPGTGDVNEQFF	TGTGCCAGCAGCCCCGGGACAGGGGATGTCAATGAGCAGTTCTTC
.	TRBV4-3	.	TRBJ2-1	CASSQGVYPSYNEQFF	TGCGCCAGCAGCCAAGGAGTCTACCCCTCCTACAATGAGCAGTTCTTC
.	TRBV19	TRBD1	TRBJ2-7	CASSMTTGVGNEQYF	TGTGCCAGTAGTATGACGACAGGGGTAGGCAACGAGCAGTACTTC
few	TRBV27	.	TRBJ1-6	CASSVRSNNSPLHF	TGTGCCAGCAGTGTCAGGTCCAATAATTCACCCCTCCACTTT
.	TRBV29-1	TRBD2	TRBJ2-3	CSVEASLAGVTDTQYF	TGCAGCGTTGAAGCTAGTCTAGCGGGAGTCACAGATACGCAGTATTTT
.	TRBV4-3	TRBD2	TRBJ2-1	CASSQDRLAGEINEQFF	TGCGCCAGCAGCCAAGATCGACTAGCGGGAGAAATAAATGAGCAGTTCTTC
few	TRBV28	.	TRBJ1-1	CASSSVSAFF	TGTGCCAGCAGCTCGGTATCTGCTTTCTTT
.	TRBV5-6	TRBD1	TRBJ1-5	CASSSQTGESNQPQHF	TGTGCCAGCAGCTCCCAGACAGGGGAGAGCAATCAGCCCCAGCATTTT
.	TRBV7-3	TRBD1	TRBJ1-1	CASSIRTGRHTEAFF	TGTGCCAGCAGCATCCGGACAGGAAGGCACACTGAAGCTTTCTTT
once	TRBV2	.	TRBJ2-7	CASKSSTQGKGEQYF	TGTGCCAGCAAATCTTCTACACAGGGCAAGGGCGAGCAGTACTTC
.	TRBV28	TRBD1	TRBJ2-3	CASSFDRGREDTQYF	TGTGCCAGCAGTTTTGACAGGGGGCGGGAAGATACGCAGTATTTT
.	TRBV6-7	TRBD2	TRBJ2-7	CASSYSGLAVSSYEQYF	TGTGCCAGCAGTTACTCCGGACTAGCGGTGAGCTCCTACGAGCAGTACTTC
.	TRBV28	TRBD1	TRBJ1-5	CASSLGTGGNQPQHF	TGTGCCAGCAGTTTAGGGACAGGGGGCAATCAGCCCCAGCATTTT
.	TRBV7-2	.	TRBJ2-7	CASSLGQGLIYEQYF	TGTGCCAGCAGCTTAGGACAGGGACTCATCTACGAGCAGTACTTC
.	TRBV29-1	TRBD2	TRBJ2-2	CSVNLAGGPDTRELFF	TGCAGCGTCAATTTAGCGGGAGGGCCCGACACCAGGGAGCTGTTTTTT
.	TRBV5-6	TRBD2	TRBJ2-1	CASSWRGAGNEQFF	TGTGCCAGCAGCTGGCGGGGGGCGGGAAATGAGCAGTTCTTC
.	TRBV7-7	.	TRBJ2-2	CASSFGPAGGELFF	TGTGCTAGCAGCTTCGGACCGGCGGGCGGGGAGCTGTTTTTT
.	TRBV28	.	TRBJ2-6	CASMGEGVSGANVLTF	TGTGCCAGCATGGGGGAGGGGGTCTCTGGGGCCAACGTCCTGACTTTC
.	TRBV10-1	TRBD1	TRBJ1-2	CAIYRGDDYGYTF	TGCGCCATCTACAGGGGAGACGACTATGGCTACACCTTC
few	TRBV4-1	TRBD2	TRBJ2-7	CASSQEPRGSGIGDEQYF	TGCGCCAGCAGCCAAGAGCCCAGGGGTAGCGGGATCGGCGACGAGCAGTACTTC
.	TRBV6-1	.	TRBJ1-5	CASSEVTTHQPQHF	TGTGCCAGCAGTGAAGTTACAACCCATCAGCCCCAGCATTTT